The 11 T cell receptor beta chains below were found in one sample sequenced in a study of cytomegalovirus exposure and HLA in healthy donors (dated by TCRdb to the late 2010s). Libraries were constructed by the immunoSEQ multiplex PCR assay. A mixture of 60 forward primers for TCR Vbeta segments and 13 reverse primers for TCR Jbeta segments was used in the multiplex PCR. As stored in TCRdb, this immuneACCESS dataset retains in-frame rearrangements with V and J assigned. A fraction of the clones does not appear; measured against another copy, unresolved V genes explain less than half of the discrepancy, and the remainder lacks a known reason. This sample comprises under 200,000 clones, around 80% of them detected only once. The ten most abundant clones make up 2.1% of the sample. The sample was PBMCs. The receptors stem from a man in his forties in good health and CMV-seronegative.

V and J are TRBV19 and TRBJ2-7; tentatively, D is TRBD2 (6 bases). Trimming removed 1 base at V and 6 bases at J, with 13 bases between. Germline values: CDR1 LNHDA, CDR2 SQIVND (reference sequence). The CDR3 extends over 14 amino acids. The CDR3 reads CASSIGKTGAEQYF. The CDR3 nucleotides are TGTGCCAGTAGTATAGGTAAAACGGGAGCCGAGCAGTACTTC.

This chain uses TRBV19 with TRBJ2-7; the match to TRBD1 covers 7 bases. Germline CDR1 and CDR2: LNHDA and SQIVND (reference sequence). J lost 2 bases, V lost 0 bases, and 4 bases had no gene match. The CDR3 is 15 residues long. The CDR3 loop is CASSIEWTGAYEQYF. The CDR3 bases are TGTGCCAGTAGTATAGAGTGGACAGGAGCCTACGAGCAGTACTTC.

The chain has TRBV11-2 and TRBJ2-5; 7 bases align to TRBD1. This CDR3 contains 16 residues. Germline CDR1 reads SGHAT; CDR2 reads FQNNGV. Germline trimming cut 3 bases from V and 5 bases from J; bases unmatched to any gene: 12. The CDR3 sequence: CASSFGTGDQWETQYF. CDR3 sequence (DNA): TGTGCCAGCAGCTTTGGCACAGGGGACCAATGGGAGACCCAGTACTTC.

The chain is built from TRBV7-8 and TRBJ2-3, with 8 nucleotides matching TRBD2. With 5 bases clipped from V and 3 bases from J, the junction kept 4 bases outside the gene matches. Germline CDR1 is SGHVS and CDR2 is FQNEAQ. CDR3 length: 14 amino acids. The CDR3 loop reads CASSISGTTDTQYF. The CDR3 bases are TGTGCCAGCAGCATTAGCGGGACTACAGATACGCAGTATTTT.

This chain links TRBV28 with TRBJ2-3; D perhaps matches TRBD2 (5 bases). CDR1 and CDR2 from the germline V gene are MDHEN and SYDVKM. The CDR3 covers 15 residues. With 3 bases removed from V and 5 bases from J, the gap between germline ends came to 15 bases. Here the CDR3 DNA reads TGTGCCAGCAGTTTGGCGGGTGGGGTAGGAGATACGCAGTATTTT. The encoded protein is CASSLAGGVGDTQYF.

The sample holds a few counts of this clone. The chain joins TRBV28 to TRBJ1-4, with D tentatively TRBD1 (6 bases). The germline V gene encodes CDR1 MDHEN and CDR2 SYDVKM. The V end lost 3 bases, the J end lost 4 bases, and 12 bases lay between the germline ends. The CDR3 has 15 residues. The CDR3 loop reads CASSFPGQINEKLFF. Here the CDR3 DNA reads TGTGCCAGCAGTTTCCCCGGACAGATTAATGAAAAACTGTTTTTT.

This chain links TRBV7-2 with TRBJ1-4; TRBD1 agrees at 7 bases. The V segment lost 1 base and the J segment 8 bases; nucleotides outside the gene matches: 10. CDR1 and CDR2 from the germline V gene are SGHTA and FQGNSA. The CDR3 totals 16 residues. The CDR3 DNA sequence: TGTGCCAGCAGCTTAGGTCGGGACAGAGTCGGGGAAAAACTGTTTTTT. Its protein is CASSLGRDRVGEKLFF. Together with reference TRBV7-2 and TRBJ1-4, the CDR3 gives the full variable domain: GAGVSQSPSNKVTEKGKDVELRCDPISGHTALYWYRQSLGQGLEFLIYFQGNSAPDKSGLPSDRFSAERTGGSVSTLTIQRTQQEDSAVYLCASSLGRDRVGEKLFFGSGTQLSVL.

The rearrangement links TRBV2 to TRBJ2-7, with TRBD1 as a possible D gene (6 bases). In germline, CDR1 is SNHLY, CDR2 FYNNEI. V was trimmed by 2 bases and J by 2 bases, leaving 10 bases between them. This CDR3 is built from 14 residues. CDR3 loop: CASSERDIAYEQYF. The CDR3 bases are TGTGCCAGCAGTGAAAGGGACATCGCCTACGAGCAGTACTTC.

This chain links TRBV27 with TRBJ2-5, with D perhaps TRBD1 (5 bases). Matching the DNA end better, TRBJ2-7 makes the J call doubtful. This CDR3 spans 16 amino acids. The germline gives CDR1 MNHEY, CDR2 SMNVEV (reference sequence). The CDR3 bases are TGTGCCAGCAGTCTAAACAACGGACAAGGGGCGGACGAGCAGTACTTC. Amino acids: CASSLNNGQGADEQYF.

The rearrangement joins TRBV27 to TRBJ2-3; 7 bases are shared with TRBD1. Trimming removed 5 bases from V and 2 bases from J; junction bases left unmatched: 7. Germline values: CDR1 MNHEY, CDR2 SMNVEV (reference sequence). The CDR3 runs to 15 residues. The CDR3 protein is CASSRTGQTTDTQYF. CDR3 bases: TGTGCCAGCAGTCGAACGGGACAGACCACAGATACGCAGTATTTT.

Remarks on this clone: The junction shows a germline mismatch at one end, possibly a read error. V gene TRBV29-1 combines with J gene TRBJ2-5; TRBD2 aligns across 9 bases. Near its end, the DNA agrees better with TRBJ2-7, so the J call may be wrong. Germline loops: CDR1 SQVTM, CDR2 ANQGSEA. This CDR3 has 14 amino acids. The DNA for the CDR3 is TGCAGCGCTGAACGTAGCGGGAGCTCCTACGAGCAGTACTTC. Encoded protein: CSAERSGSSYEQYF.